This T cell receptor beta chain was documented in a study of T-cell memory formation after mild COVID-19. Study results and limitations: Later expanders leaned toward CD4+, whereas clones contracting from day 15 to 85 were balanced CD4/CD8.

V lost 0 bases, J lost 3 bases, and 11 bases lay in between. Germline V gene sequence: CDR1 DFQATT, CDR2 SNEGSKA (reference sequence). The CDR3 covers 14 residues. MiXCR was run by TCRdb on the 5' RACE reads, yielding one entry per CDR3 protein. Of approximately 150,000 distinct CDR3 sequences listed, over 6% are singletons. This clonotype was counted a few times. Antigen specificity is unknown. The chain links TRBV20-1 to TRBJ1-1; possible D gene TRBD1, 5 bases. Source material: PBMCs or a T cell subset sorted from them (not recorded which). This TCR was recovered from an adult woman who had mild COVID-19 (a few samples of this study predate the infection). Cell type and time point are not known. The CDR3 sequence: CSARDYWDYTEAFF. The CDR3 DNA is TGCAGTGCTAGAGATTATTGGGACTACACTGAAGCTTTCTTT.